The subject of this entry is one T cell receptor (beta chain). Its matching antigen is unknown. These data are taken from a study of T cell responses to AZD1222 COVID-19 vaccine. Whole-study findings and limits: Regions 160-218 and 743-854 dominated among vaccine-associated CD4 TCRs spanning spike. Spike-specific TCR breadth and depth both grew after two AZD1222 doses. Possibly, clonal diversity was underestimated; donors were largely white British and included more females.

Assay used: immunoSEQ multiplex PCR; TCRdb lists only in-frame clones, some missing. The sample consists of over 55,000 clones, under 90% of them appearing once. Per germline, CDR1 SGHRS and CDR2 YFSETQ. V gave up 0 bases and J gave up 5 bases, with 12 bases separating them. There are 15 residues in the CDR3. V and J are TRBV5-1 and TRBJ2-1, with no clear D. The specimen was peripheral blood, collected 28 days after the second AZD1222 dose. The origin of this receptor is an adult who received the AZD1222 COVID-19 vaccine. Here the CDR3 reads CASSLVTPANNEQFF. As DNA, the CDR3 is TGCGCCAGCAGCTTGGTGACTCCTGCTAACAATGAGCAGTTCTTC.